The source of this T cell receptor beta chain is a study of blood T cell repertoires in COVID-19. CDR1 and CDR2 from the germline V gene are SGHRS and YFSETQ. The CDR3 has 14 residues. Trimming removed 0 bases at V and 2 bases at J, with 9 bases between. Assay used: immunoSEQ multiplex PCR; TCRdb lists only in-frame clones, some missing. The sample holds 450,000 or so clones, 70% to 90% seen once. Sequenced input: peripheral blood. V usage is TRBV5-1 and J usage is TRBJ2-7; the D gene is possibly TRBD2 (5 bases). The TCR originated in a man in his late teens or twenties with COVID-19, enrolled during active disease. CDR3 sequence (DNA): TGCGCCAGCAGCTTGGTTGAGGGTCCCTACGAGCAGTACTTC. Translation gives CASSLVEGPYEQYF.